This is a list of T cell receptor beta chains from one sample in a study of control samples from healthy donors and cancer patients. Libraries were prepared by immunoSEQ multiplex PCR; TCRdb keeps only in-frame clonotypes and omits some of them. Of under 100,000 clones listed, more than 85% were seen once; the top ten hold about 1.5%. Sequenced input: blood. These receptors originate from a woman aged 25-40 years in good health. The CDR3 runs from the conserved cysteine through the conserved F or W.

CDR3 protein	V gene	J gene
CASSRGDDTDTQYF	TRBV19	TRBJ2-3
CAISGSGESNQPQHF	TRBV10-3	TRBJ1-5
CASSKGTGGSGNTIYF	TRBV5-1	TRBJ1-3
CASSPFGANQPQHF	TRBV4-1	TRBJ1-5
CASSQTIGGHLTLHF	TRBV3-1/TRBV3-2	TRBJ1-6
CASSSSLVPEQYF	TRBV11-2	TRBJ2-7
CASSPFTDMQYF	TRBV5-1	TRBJ2-3
CASSQEAAGWTGTEAFF	TRBV4-2	TRBJ1-1
CATSRDRGGEQYF	TRBV15	TRBJ2-7
CASSPAQGADTQYF	TRBV7-9	TRBJ2-3
CASSQFSRENEKLFF	TRBV4-1	TRBJ1-4
CASRPYGAEQFF	TRBV11-2	TRBJ2-1
CASSSGGQGSNTQYF	TRBV7-3	TRBJ2-3
CASKGGTSGYEQYF	TRBV19	TRBJ2-7
CASSFVEAGIGGYTF	TRBV28	TRBJ1-2
CATSEGQGSPYNEQFF	TRBV24-1	TRBJ2-1
CASSRQGGAGEKLFF	TRBV7-2	TRBJ1-4
CASSPRWRGPKETQYF	TRBV11-1	TRBJ2-5
CASSIYGGDYGYTF	TRBV19	TRBJ1-2
CASSENPGSFVGYTF	TRBV6-1	TRBJ1-2
CASSEEDQNF	TRBV10-1	TRBJ2-7
CASSPPGQHYGYTF	TRBV23-1	TRBJ1-2
CATSGVWGNTGQPQHF	TRBV24-1	TRBJ1-5
CAWGLTGFNYGYTF	TRBV30	TRBJ1-2
CASSLRRYNSPLHF	TRBV27	TRBJ1-6
CASSYSGTGNSPLHF	TRBV6-5	TRBJ1-6
CASSIYAGGGSYNEQFF	TRBV19	TRBJ2-1
CASKDLGQGADNYGYTF	TRBV9	TRBJ1-2
CASSVSGGLAKNIQYF	TRBV9	TRBJ2-4
CASRTLAGGNNEQFF	TRBV19	TRBJ2-1
CASSSPPLGYEQFF	TRBV11-2	TRBJ2-1
CASSLNRLGTYNEQFF	TRBV11-3	TRBJ2-1
CASSFLDYGYTF	TRBV28	TRBJ1-2
CASSTGTGGDIYQPQHF	TRBV27	TRBJ1-5
CSVEGRANTEAFF	TRBV29-1	TRBJ1-1
CSASSGGLSYEQYF	TRBV20-1	TRBJ2-7
CASSPAGLAGGLFSYNEQFF	TRBV28	TRBJ2-1
CASSLSPGTSYEQYF	TRBV11-2	TRBJ2-7
CASSERANLGDTQYF	TRBV9	TRBJ2-3